The 9 T cell receptor beta chains given below trace back to one sample, sequenced in a study of cytotoxic CD8 clonotypes in ibrutinib-treated CLL. Here immunoSEQ multiplex PCR was the method, and the copy in TCRdb shows in-frame clones only, minus some. The table records over 70,000 clones, around 79% of them present only once. This sample comprised PBMCs, obtained after 12 months of ibrutinib treatment. The receptor source for this set is a human donor with chronic lymphocytic leukemia.

The J gene is TRBJ2-3, the V gene TRBV7-9, with D perhaps matching TRBD1 or TRBD2 (5 bases each). The ends were cut back, 6 bases at V and 0 bases at J, with 16 bases in the middle. Per germline, CDR1 SEHNR and CDR2 FQNEAQ (reference sequence). This CDR3 has 16 residues. The CDR3 sequence: CASRLGPLRSTDTQYF. The CDR3 coding sequence is TGTGCCAGCAGACTGGGACCCCTCAGGAGCACAGATACGCAGTATTTT.

This clone was observed a handful of times. The chain is built from TRBV12-5 and TRBJ1-1; D not resolved. V lost 0 bases to trimming and J lost 6 bases, with 2 bases between them. The CDR3 runs 11 residues. The V gene's germline CDR1 is LGHNT and CDR2 FRNRAP. CDR3 in amino acids: CASGLVAEAFF. CDR3 DNA sequence: TGTGCTAGTGGTTTGGTAGCTGAAGCTTTCTTT.

This chain uses TRBV18 with TRBJ2-7; a weak D match, TRBD1 (5 bases). Trimming removed 3 bases at V and 7 bases at J, with 16 bases between. CDR1 is KGHSH and CDR2 is LQKENI in the germline V gene. The CDR3 runs to 14 residues. The CDR3 sequence: CASSPPSPPGEQYF. As DNA, the CDR3 is TGTGCCAGCTCACCTCCCTCGCCCCCAGGGGAGCAGTACTTC. The full variable domain, with the rest looked up from reference TRBV18 and TRBJ2-7, is NAGVMQNPRHLVRRRGQEARLRCSPMKGHSHVYWYRQLPEEGLKFMVYLQKENIIDESGMPKERFSAEFPKEGPSILRIQQVVRGDSAAYFCASSPPSPPGEQYFGPGTRLTVT.

This clone has only one observation. The V call is TRBV11-1, the J call TRBJ2-7, with a weak D call TRBD2 (7 bases). The CDR3 totals 17 residues. Trimming removed 5 bases at V and 2 bases at J, with 22 bases between. Germline values: CDR1 SGHAT, CDR2 FQDESV (reference sequence). The CDR3 spells CASSPGGRTVVTYEQYF. The CDR3 DNA reads TGTGCCAGCAGCCCGGGGGGTAGGACAGTTGTCACCTACGAGCAGTACTTC.

The rearrangement links TRBV7-9 to TRBJ2-6; D is unresolved. V dropped 4 bases and J dropped 4 bases, with 5 bases sitting between them. The CDR3 contains 13 residues. CDR1 is SEHNR and CDR2 is FQNEAQ in the germline V gene (reference sequence). The CDR3, as DNA: TGTGCCAGCAGCTCCGCCGGGGCCAACGTCCTGACTTTC. This codes for CASSSAGANVLTF. The full variable domain, in which reference TRBV7-9 and TRBJ2-6 provide the parts outside the CDR3, is DTGVSQNPRHKITKRGQNVTFRCDPISEHNRLYWYRQTLGQGPEFLTYFQNEAQLEKSRLLSDRFSAERPKGSFSTLEIQRTEQGDSAMYLCASSSAGANVLTFGAGSRLTVL.

The gene calls are TRBV10-3 and TRBJ2-5; no clear D. Trimming stripped 3 bases from V and 5 bases from J, with 13 bases between. The germline CDR1 and CDR2 sequences are ENHRY and SYGVKD. CDR3 length: 14 residues. The CDR3 protein is CAISDREGVETQYF. CDR3 nucleotides: TGTGCCATCAGTGATAGGGAAGGAGTGGAGACCCAGTACTTC.

This chain connects TRBV19 to TRBJ1-5, with 9 bases lining up with TRBD1. Germline V gene lookup returns CDR1 LNHDA and CDR2 SQIVND (reference sequence). J gave up 9 bases and V 1 base, and 4 bases lay outside the gene matches. The CDR3 covers 14 residues. The CDR3 is CASSIGDRVGPQHF. The CDR3 DNA reads TGTGCCAGTAGTATAGGGGACAGGGTAGGGCCCCAGCATTTT.

Points on this clone: The identical CDR3 is also encoded by other nucleotide sequences in the sample. This rearrangement joins TRBV7-9 to TRBJ2-7; no firm D call. The CDR3 is 11 residues long. Germline loops: CDR1 SEHNR, CDR2 FQNEAQ (reference sequence). The germline V and J ends were trimmed by 4 bases and 4 bases, with 5 bases remaining between them. The CDR3 loop is CASSSNYEQYF. The DNA for the CDR3 is TGTGCCAGCAGCTCCAATTACGAGCAGTACTTC.

This clone has a handful of counts. This rearrangement joins TRBV6-5 to TRBJ1-3; D is unclear. The CDR3 consists of 14 residues. Trimming stripped 6 bases from V and 0 bases from J, with 9 bases between. The germline V gene encodes CDR1 MNHEY and CDR2 SVGAGI. The CDR3 sequence is CASRRGRSGNTIYF. The CDR3 bases are TGTGCCAGCAGACGCGGGCGCTCTGGAAACACCATATATTTT.